The 31 T cell receptor beta chains given below trace back to one sample, sequenced in a study of shared clonotypes between healthy human individuals. The method was immunoSEQ multiplex PCR; TCRdb's version includes in-frame clones alone and lacks a portion of them. The table lists over a million clones, under 99% of them singletons. Sequences were obtained from naive CD4+ T cells sorted from blood. Subset defined: CD45RA+ positively selected. These TCRs come from a man aged 25 to 40 in good health.

This chain connects TRBV9 to TRBJ2-7; D unclear. This CDR3 contains 15 residues. V was cut by 4 bases and J by 0 bases, with 14 bases left in between. CDR1 SGDLS and CDR2 YYNGEE come from the germline V gene. The CDR3 bases are TGTGCCAGCAGCCCTAGTGCCCATAGCTCCTACGAGCAGTACTTC. Protein: CASSPSAHSSYEQYF.

The CDR3 DNA follows: TGTGCCAGTAGTCAACGCCTCGGGACAGGTCGTTTCTGGAGCAATCAGCCCCAGCATTTT. Its protein product is CASSQRLGTGRFWSNQPQHF. The rearrangement uses TRBV19 and TRBJ1-5, with 8 bases matching TRBD1. The CDR3 covers 20 residues. V lost 5 bases, J lost 1 base, and 19 bases stayed unmatched. Germline V gene data show CDR1 as LNHDA and CDR2 as SQIVND (reference sequence).

This clone occurred once. This chain joins TRBV5-4 and TRBJ2-6; D uncertain. V was trimmed by 3 bases and J by 3 bases, leaving 19 bases between them. The length of the CDR3 is 18 residues. Germline loops: CDR1 SGHNT, CDR2 YYREEE (reference sequence). This CDR3 is CASSWAVGRPLGANVLTF. Here the CDR3 DNA reads TGTGCCAGCAGCTGGGCCGTGGGCAGACCCCTTGGGGCCAACGTCCTGACTTTC.

V usage is TRBV5-1 and J usage is TRBJ2-4, with D possibly TRBD1 on 6 matching bases. The germline V gene has CDR1 SGHRS and CDR2 YFSETQ. The CDR3 contains 14 residues. The V and J ends lost 8 bases and 0 bases respectively, with 12 bases between them. The CDR3 region has the DNA TGCGCCAGTCGGGACACCTTAGCCAAAAACATTCAGTACTTC. Translated: CASRDTLAKNIQYF.

V and J are TRBV5-1 and TRBJ1-1; D is possibly TRBD1 (5 bases). CDR3 length equals 13 residues. V shed 0 bases and J shed 7 bases, with 10 bases lying between them. Germline V gene data show CDR1 as SGHRS and CDR2 as YFSETQ. CDR3 amino acids: CASSLDSRGEAFF. In DNA form, the CDR3 reads TGCGCCAGCAGCTTGGACAGTAGGGGTGAAGCTTTCTTT.

The chain combines TRBV25-1 with TRBJ2-7; TRBD2 is a possible D gene (5 bases). Germline CDR1 MGHDK, CDR2 SYGVNS. Between the trimmed V and J ends, which lost 1 base and 3 bases, there was a span of 13 bases. The CDR3 has 15 amino acids. CDR3: CASSELDGKSYEQYF. The CDR3 DNA sequence: TGTGCCAGCAGTGAATTGGACGGGAAGAGCTACGAGCAGTACTTC.

This chain links TRBV5-1 with TRBJ2-2; the D gene is possibly TRBD2 (6 bases). V was trimmed by 4 bases and J by 2 bases, leaving 12 bases between them. Per germline, CDR1 SGHRS and CDR2 YFSETQ. The CDR3 loop spans 15 amino acids. The CDR3 bases are TGCGCCAGCAGCCCTGGAGGGACCAACACCGGGGAGCTGTTTTTT. This gives the protein CASSPGGTNTGELFF. Looking up the rest from reference TRBV5-1 and TRBJ2-2 gives the full variable domain: KAGVTQTPRYLIKTRGQQVTLSCSPISGHRSVSWYQQTPGQGLQFLFEYFSETQRNKGNFPGRFSGRQFSNSRSEMNVSTLELGDSALYLCASSPGGTNTGELFFGEGSRLTVL.

The chain links TRBV5-6 to TRBJ1-5, with D possibly TRBD1 on 6 matching bases. V dropped 4 bases and J dropped 1 base, with 12 bases sitting between them. The CDR3 loop spans 15 amino acids. Looked up from germline, CDR1 is SGHDT and CDR2 is YYEEEE. The CDR3 loop reads CASSQRGASNQPQHF. The CDR3 region has the DNA TGTGCCAGCAGCCAGAGGGGGGCGAGCAATCAGCCCCAGCATTTT.

V gene TRBV6-5 combines with J gene TRBJ1-5, with D possibly matching TRBD1 (6 bases). Germline-derived CDR1 and CDR2 are MNHEY and SVGAGI. V was clipped by 0 bases and J by 5 bases, with 11 bases between them. CDR3 length equals 15 residues. The CDR3 bases are TGTGCCAGCAGTTACTCAGGGGGAGGTGATCAGCCCCAGCATTTT. Amino acids: CASSYSGGGDQPQHF.

This CDR3 reads CATSRTGGSEKLFF. In DNA form, the CDR3 reads TGTGCCACCAGCAGAACAGGGGGCAGTGAAAAACTGTTTTTT. The chain combines TRBV15 with TRBJ1-4; 9 positions agree with TRBD1. CDR1 LNHNV and CDR2 YYDKDF come from the germline V gene (reference sequence). The CDR3 loop spans 14 amino acids. Trimming at V came to 2 bases and at J to 7 bases, leaving 2 bases not matched to a gene.

The V and J genes are TRBV12-2 and TRBJ2-1. TRBV12-2 is termed a pseudogene. This CDR3 region has 17 residues. The CDR3: CASRPRPGPSSYNEQFF. The CDR3 nucleotides are TGTGCAAGTCGCCCCCGCCCAGGACCATCTTCCTACAATGAGCAGTTCTTC.

This chain uses TRBV5-1 with TRBJ1-5; possible D gene TRBD1, 5 bases. This CDR3 has 15 amino acids. The V gene lost 4 bases and the J gene lost 5 bases, with 16 bases spanning the gap. CDR1 and CDR2 (germline): SGHRS, YFSETQ. CDR3 residues: CASSPGGSVDQPQHF. The CDR3 DNA sequence: TGCGCCAGCAGCCCGGGGGGAAGCGTTGATCAGCCCCAGCATTTT.

This clone was detected once. The chain joins TRBV27 to TRBJ2-7, with D perhaps matching TRBD1 or TRBD2 (5 bases each). The CDR3 has 17 residues. Trimming pared 6 bases from V and 4 bases from J, leaving 25 bases between. Germline V gene data show CDR1 as MNHEY and CDR2 as SMNVEV (reference sequence). Written as DNA, the CDR3 is TGTGCCAGCAGACCCATCCCCGTGGGGGTAGGTTCTTACGAGCAGTACTTC. This encodes CASRPIPVGVGSYEQYF.

Worth noting for this clone: The sample holds other DNA sequences that translate to the same CDR3. This chain joins TRBV28 and TRBJ2-1, with D unresolved. V was cut by 2 bases and J by 5 bases, with 4 bases left in between. The CDR3 sequence is 12 residues long. The V gene's germline CDR1 is MDHEN and CDR2 SYDVKM. In DNA form, the CDR3 reads TGTGCCAGCAGTTTACTGAACAATGAGCAGTTCTTC. Encoded protein: CASSLLNNEQFF.

The chain employs TRBV5-1 and TRBJ2-1; possibly TRBD1 for D (5 bases). Trimming left V 7 bases short and J 2 bases short, with 10 bases between. In germline, CDR1 is SGHRS, CDR2 YFSETQ. CDR3 size: 13 residues. CDR3 sequence: CASRPDTYNEQFF. CDR3 nucleotides: TGCGCCAGCCGCCCGGACACCTACAATGAGCAGTTCTTC.

This CDR3 reads CATSRGEVGNFEQFF. CDR3 sequence (DNA): TGTGCCACCAGCAGAGGGGAAGTAGGGAACTTTGAGCAGTTCTTC. The chain links TRBV15 to TRBJ2-1; D call uncertain. The V and J ends lost 1 base and 9 bases respectively, with 16 bases between them. This CDR3 is 15 amino acids long. The germline V gene encodes CDR1 LNHNV and CDR2 YYDKDF (reference sequence).

The gene calls are TRBV5-1 and TRBJ2-5; tentatively, D is TRBD2 (6 bases). The germline CDR1 and CDR2 sequences are SGHRS and YFSETQ. The V and J ends lost 3 bases and 5 bases respectively, with 11 bases between them. The CDR3 covers 13 residues. The CDR3 DNA follows: TGCGCCAGCAGCTGGAGGGGCCCGGAGACCCAGTACTTC. Amino acids: CASSWRGPETQYF. Full variable domain (rest looked up from reference TRBV5-1 and TRBJ2-5): KAGVTQTPRYLIKTRGQQVTLSCSPISGHRSVSWYQQTPGQGLQFLFEYFSETQRNKGNFPGRFSGRQFSNSRSEMNVSTLELGDSALYLCASSWRGPETQYFGPGTRLLVL.

This chain joins TRBV6-5 and TRBJ2-5, with D maybe TRBD2 (7 bases). CDR1 is MNHEY, CDR2 SVGAGI, per germline. The CDR3 contains 15 residues. Deletions cut 11 bases from V and 5 bases from J, with 24 bases between. This chain's CDR3 is CASRKASGGGETQYF. CDR3 nucleotides: TGTGCCTCCAGAAAGGCTAGCGGAGGGGGGGAGACCCAGTACTTC.

V is TRBV15 and J is TRBJ1-1, with D tentatively TRBD1 (5 bases). Per germline, CDR1 LNHNV and CDR2 YYDKDF (reference sequence). This CDR3 region has 14 residues. Trimming removed 1 base from V and 0 bases from J, with 6 bases in between. The CDR3 here is CATSRAQVNTEAFF. CDR3 nucleotides: TGTGCCACCAGCAGAGCACAGGTGAACACTGAAGCTTTCTTT.

V and J are TRBV7-9 and TRBJ2-1, with 9 bases lining up with TRBD1. V dropped 5 bases and J dropped 8; count of bases not matched to a gene: 7. The CDR3 loop spans 14 amino acids. Germline V gene sequence: CDR1 SEHNR, CDR2 FQNEAQ (reference sequence). In nucleotides, the CDR3 is TGTGCCAGCAGCCTAAGGGACAGGGTCCATGAGCAGTTCTTC. This codes for CASSLRDRVHEQFF.

The chain combines TRBV28 with TRBJ1-1, with D possibly matching TRBD1 (5 bases). The CDR3 is 13 residues long. V lost 10 bases and J 11 bases, leaving 23 bases between the germline ends. CDR1 is MDHEN and CDR2 is SYDVKM in the germline V gene. DNA for the CDR3: TGTGCCACCCTTTATTTGGGGGAGGCTGGGGCTTTCTTT. Protein: CATLYLGEAGAFF.

The chain couples TRBV18 to TRBJ2-7; TRBD1 agrees at 9 bases. Germline V lookup: CDR1 KGHSH, CDR2 LQKENI. V trimming: 1 base; J trimming: 3 bases; junction bases outside the gene matches: 13. The CDR3 extends over 18 amino acids. DNA of the CDR3: TGTGCCAGCTCACCACTCGCGGACAGGGGACTAATAAGCTACGAGCAGTACTTC. This encodes CASSPLADRGLISYEQYF.

This chain uses TRBV15 with TRBJ2-3; D call uncertain. The CDR3 has 14 amino acids. Looked up from germline, CDR1 is LNHNV and CDR2 is YYDKDF (reference sequence). V lost 0 bases and J lost 4, with 8 bases in between. The CDR3 region is CATSRDRWPDTQYF. The CDR3 bases are TGTGCCACCAGCAGAGATCGCTGGCCAGATACGCAGTATTTT.

The rearrangement uses TRBV4-3 and TRBJ2-5; the D call may be TRBD1 or TRBD2 (5 bases each). V was shortened by 0 bases and J by 4 bases, with 9 bases between the two germline ends. The germline CDR1 and CDR2 sequences are LGHNA and YSLEER. The CDR3 runs 14 residues. CDR3 in amino acids: CASSQEAGRETQYF. The CDR3 DNA sequence: TGCGCCAGCAGCCAAGAGGCAGGGAGAGAGACCCAGTACTTC.

The CDR3 DNA reads TGTGCCAGCTCACCTGTTGCGGGAGCGTACAATGAGCAGTTCTTC. Encoded protein: CASSPVAGAYNEQFF. The chain joins TRBV18 to TRBJ2-1; 7 nucleotides line up with TRBD2. The CDR3 totals 15 residues. The V and J ends lost 3 bases and 4 bases, in that order; junction bases with no gene match: 6. Germline CDR1 and CDR2: KGHSH and LQKENI.

V and J are TRBV10-1 and TRBJ2-1; 12 bases map to TRBD2. Per germline, CDR1 WNHNN and CDR2 SYGVQD (reference sequence). Trimming removed 6 bases from V and 7 bases from J; junction bases left unmatched: 4. The CDR3 is 14 amino acids. The CDR3 nucleotides read TGCGCCAGCAGCCCTAGCGGGAGGGTTAATGAGCAGTTCTTC. This gives the protein CASSPSGRVNEQFF.

The chain combines TRBV19 with TRBJ1-5, with TRBD1 matching 7 bases. Trimming removed 5 bases from V and 7 bases from J; junction bases left unmatched: 14. The CDR3 length is 16 residues. The germline V gene has CDR1 LNHDA and CDR2 SQIVND (reference sequence). CDR3 coding DNA: TGTGCCAGTAGTCTACTCCTCGACAGGGCAGGACAGCCCCAGCATTTT. Amino acids: CASSLLLDRAGQPQHF.

The chain combines TRBV21-1 with TRBJ2-3; no check of the table's D call, TRBD2, against the DNA was made. TRBV21-1 is noted as a pseudogene. This CDR3 spans 18 amino acids. The CDR3: CASSKAGTLAGPPDTQYF. The CDR3 DNA sequence: TGTGCCAGCAGCAAAGCGGGGACACTAGCGGGGCCCCCAGATACGCAGTATTTT.

The chain has TRBV30 and TRBJ1-1; TRBD1 agrees at 10 bases. V lost 7 bases to trimming and J lost 5 bases; unmatched junction nucleotides: 4. The germline V gene has CDR1 GTSNPN and CDR2 SVGIG (reference sequence). The CDR3 has 12 residues. The CDR3 region is CALDRGRTEAFF. Here the CDR3 DNA reads TGTGCCTTAGACAGGGGGCGGACTGAAGCTTTCTTT.

The rearrangement uses TRBV5-5 and TRBJ1-1; D uncertain. The CDR3 length is 14 residues. The V end was cut by 2 bases, the J end by 1 base, with 9 bases between. Germline assignment: CDR1 SGHKS and CDR2 YYEKEE (reference sequence). CDR3 sequence reads: CASSLGNGNTEAFF. The CDR3 DNA is TGTGCCAGCAGCTTAGGGAACGGGAACACTGAAGCTTTCTTT. The variable domain in full, with the rest retrieved from reference TRBV5-5 and TRBJ1-1, is DAGVTQSPTHLIKTRGQQVTLRCSPISGHKSVSWYQQVLGQGPQFIFQYYEKEERGRGNFPDRFSARQFPNYSSELNVNALLLGDSALYLCASSLGNGNTEAFFGQGTRLTVV.

This clone was seen a single time. The chain is built from TRBV15 and TRBJ2-7; 11 bases agree with TRBD2. This CDR3 contains 18 residues. Germline trimming cut 1 base from V and 4 bases from J; bases unmatched to any gene: 12. Germline V CDR1 and CDR2: LNHNV, YYDKDF (reference sequence). The DNA for the CDR3 is TGTGCCACCAGCAGAGTGGCTAGCGGGAGGCCTAACGGGTACGAGCAGTACTTC. It translates to CATSRVASGRPNGYEQYF.